A selection of T cell receptor beta chains follows, all from one sample in a study of Ad26.COV2.S vaccination and SARS-CoV-2 variants. The assay was immunoSEQ multiplex PCR, and TCRdb's table has in-frame clones only and misses some. The sample holds hundreds of thousands of clones; roughly 90% are singletons and the top ten take around 1.5%. Sample: peripheral blood, taken in a trial of Ad26.COV2.S vaccine versus placebo. Receptors originate from a person between 18 and 59 years old who received the Ad26.COV2.S COVID-19 vaccine or a placebo. CDR3s include the opening cysteine and the closing phenylalanine or tryptophan. Fields, in order: V gene, J gene, clone size, D gene, CDR3 DNA, CDR3 protein. The D gene is left open where the match is weak. Some rows mark clone size as missing; the rest say once, few, many or name a class of expanded clone.

V: TRBV7-9; J: TRBJ1-3; size: -; D: -; DNA: TGTGCCAGCAGCCCTACCGGGACACGTGACACCATATATTTT; CDR3: CASSPTGTRDTIYF
V: TRBV30; J: TRBJ2-1; size: once; D: -; DNA: TGTGCACACAGGGAAGAGCCGACCTACAATGAGCAGTTCTTC; CDR3: CAHREEPTYNEQFF
V: TRBV6-2/TRBV6-3; J: TRBJ1-2; size: -; D: -; DNA: TGTGCCAGCAGTTACGGGGGTAGCTACACCTTC; CDR3: CASSYGGSYTF
V: TRBV19; J: TRBJ1-1; size: -; D: -; DNA: TGTGCCAGTAGTATAGCCAGACCCTGGTCGAACACTGAAGCTTTCTTT; CDR3: CASSIARPWSNTEAFF
V: TRBV12-3/TRBV12-4; J: TRBJ2-7; size: once; D: -; DNA: TGTGCCAGCAGTGCCGGGACGGCGGTCGGGCAGTACTTC; CDR3: CASSAGTAVGQYF
V: TRBV5-1; J: TRBJ2-2; size: -; D: TRBD2; DNA: TGCGCCAGCAGCTTGGTGGTGGGAGGGCCCACCGGGGAGCTGTTTTTT; CDR3: CASSLVVGGPTGELFF
V: TRBV13; J: TRBJ2-5; size: -; D: TRBD2; DNA: TGTGCCAGCAGCACGAGACTAGCGGGAGGATTGGAGACCCAGTACTTC; CDR3: CASSTRLAGGLETQYF
V: TRBV18; J: TRBJ1-5; size: -; D: -; DNA: TGTGCCAGCTCAGGGGGATGGGATCAGCCCCAGCATTTT; CDR3: CASSGGWDQPQHF
V: TRBV30; J: TRBJ1-4; size: -; D: -; DNA: TGTGCCTGGAGCGTGCGTGTTGGAGAAAAACTGTTTTTT; CDR3: CAWSVRVGEKLFF
V: TRBV5-4; J: TRBJ2-5; size: -; D: TRBD2; DNA: TGTGCCAGCAGCTTGGATGGCGGGAGTCAGACCCAGTACTTC; CDR3: CASSLDGGSQTQYF
V: TRBV27; J: TRBJ2-7; size: -; D: TRBD2; DNA: TGTGCCAGCACCTCCACCGGGAGGGGAACCTACGAGCAGTACTTC; CDR3: CASTSTGRGTYEQYF
V: TRBV2; J: TRBJ1-1; size: -; D: -; DNA: TGTGCCAGCAGACTCTCGGACCACCCTGAAGCTTTCTTT; CDR3: CASRLSDHPEAFF
V: TRBV27; J: TRBJ2-5; size: -; D: TRBD1; DNA: TGTGCCAGCAGTTACGACAGGGGGAGAGAGACCCAGTACTTC; CDR3: CASSYDRGRETQYF
V: TRBV5-6; J: TRBJ2-7; size: -; D: -; DNA: TGTGCCAGCAGCTTGGGAGGGGACTACGAGCAGTACTTC; CDR3: CASSLGGDYEQYF
V: TRBV7-9; J: TRBJ2-7; size: -; D: TRBD1; DNA: TGTGCCAGCAGCTTAAGGACAGGCGAGCAGTACTTC; CDR3: CASSLRTGEQYF
V: TRBV7-2; J: TRBJ1-4; size: -; D: -; DNA: TGTGCCAGCAGCCAGCTCGACAGACCTAATGAAAAACTGTTTTTT; CDR3: CASSQLDRPNEKLFF
V: TRBV6-2/TRBV6-3; J: TRBJ2-7; size: -; D: -; DNA: TGTGCCAGCAGTTACTCGGGCGGGACCGGCGAGCAGTACTTC; CDR3: CASSYSGGTGEQYF
V: TRBV10-3; J: TRBJ1-1; size: -; D: TRBD1; DNA: TGTGCCATCAGTGACCCCGGACAGGGGGCAGCTTTCTTT; CDR3: CAISDPGQGAAFF
V: TRBV25-1; J: TRBJ2-7; size: -; D: TRBD1; DNA: TGTGCCAGCCGTCCGGGACAGGGGTCCTACGAGCAGTACTTC; CDR3: CASRPGQGSYEQYF
V: TRBV30; J: TRBJ1-3; size: -; D: TRBD1; DNA: TGTGCCTGGAGTGGGGACAGGGCAAACACCATATATTTT; CDR3: CAWSGDRANTIYF
V: TRBV5-1; J: TRBJ2-7; size: once; D: TRBD1; DNA: TGCGCCAGCAGCTTGGAGGTGTTTAGGGGACAGATCTACGAGCAGTACTTC; CDR3: CASSLEVFRGQIYEQYF
V: TRBV5-6; J: TRBJ1-2; size: -; D: -; DNA: TGTGCCAGCAGCTCCGTTGGGGTTGGGAGTGGCTACACCTTC; CDR3: CASSSVGVGSGYTF
V: TRBV27; J: TRBJ2-1; size: -; D: -; DNA: TGTGCCAGCAGCGGACCCAACCCCAATGAGCAGTTCTTC; CDR3: CASSGPNPNEQFF